A single sample is the source of the 13 T cell receptor beta chains below, sequenced in a study of Ad26.COV2.S vaccination and SARS-CoV-2 variants. The treatment here: around 19 received Ad26.COV2.S at low or high dose, single or two shots; 5 received placebo; per-sample allocation not given. At day 63 after the first vaccine or placebo injection, samples were drawn. Sequencing was performed with immunoSEQ multiplex PCR; in TCRdb, only in-frame clones are kept and a portion is missing. The data show about 350,000 clones, approximately 85% seen once. The sample was peripheral blood, taken in a trial of Ad26.COV2.S vaccine versus placebo. These receptors originate from a person between 18 and 65 years old who received the Ad26.COV2.S COVID-19 vaccine or a placebo.

The rearrangement uses TRBV18 and TRBJ2-1; weak D call: TRBD2 (7 bases). Germline CDR1 KGHSH, CDR2 LQKENI. The CDR3 contains 15 residues. The germline V and J ends were trimmed by 3 bases and 16 bases, with 25 bases remaining between them. The CDR3 DNA follows: TGTGCCAGCTCACCGGGGAGGGGGTATCCCTCAGAGGGCTTCTTC. Amino acid sequence: CASSPGRGYPSEGFF.

This rearrangement joins TRBV5-4 to TRBJ2-7; D remains unclear. In germline, CDR1 is SGHNT, CDR2 YYREEE (reference sequence). Between the trimmed V and J ends, which lost 5 bases and 2 bases, there was a span of 11 bases. This CDR3 comprises 13 residues. The chain's CDR3 is CASSRGFPYEQYF. The CDR3 DNA reads TGTGCCAGCAGTCGAGGTTTTCCCTACGAGCAGTACTTC.

This clone was counted between two and nine times. This sequence joins TRBV24-1 and TRBJ2-1; D remains unclear. This CDR3 is 15 amino acids long. CDR1 KGHDR and CDR2 SFDVKD come from the germline V gene. Trimming stripped 1 base from V and 1 base from J, with 7 bases between. In DNA form, the CDR3 reads TGTGCCACCAGTGATTTAGGACGTTCCTACAATGAGCAGTTCTTC. This codes for CATSDLGRSYNEQFF.

This sequence joins TRBV5-1 and TRBJ1-6, with D possibly matching TRBD1 (6 bases). V lost 5 bases, J lost 11 bases, and 11 bases lay in between. Germline assignment: CDR1 SGHRS and CDR2 YFSETQ. The CDR3 runs 12 residues. DNA of the CDR3: TGCGCCAGCAGTAGCGAGGGGGCACCCCTCCACTTT. Translation: CASSSEGAPLHF.

The chain has TRBV7-2 and TRBJ1-2; D call uncertain. Germline CDR1 reads SGHTA; CDR2 reads FQGNSA. The CDR3 has 13 amino acids. With 3 bases removed from V and 1 base from J, the gap between germline ends came to 6 bases. Here the CDR3 reads CASSFDYNYGYTF. The CDR3 DNA sequence: TGTGCCAGCAGCTTTGACTATAACTATGGCTACACCTTC.

The V gene is TRBV5-1, the J gene TRBJ2-7; D is perhaps TRBD1 or TRBD2 (5 bases each). The CDR3 extends over 14 amino acids. The germline V and J ends were trimmed by 4 bases and 3 bases, with 14 bases remaining between them. Germline V gene sequence: CDR1 SGHRS, CDR2 YFSETQ. Here the CDR3 reads CASSRDRAVYEQYF. CDR3 coding DNA: TGCGCCAGCAGCCGGGACCGGGCCGTCTACGAGCAGTACTTC.

The rearrangement uses TRBV29-1 and TRBJ2-1; the match to TRBD2 covers 8 bases. CDR1 is SQVTM, CDR2 ANQGSEA, per germline. This CDR3 is built from 13 residues. V lost 8 bases and J lost 3; bases outside the gene matches: 6. This CDR3 reads CSLKRENYNEQFF. The CDR3 DNA reads as TGCAGCCTAAAGCGGGAGAACTACAATGAGCAGTTCTTC.

This clone has only one observation. V and J are TRBV11-2 and TRBJ2-7; D not certain. In germline, CDR1 is SGHAT, CDR2 FQNNGV. CDR3 length: 12 amino acids. Trimming cost V 5 bases and J 3 bases, with 8 bases left between them. The CDR3 DNA reads as TGTGCCAGCAGCGAGCAACTCTACGAGCAGTACTTC. This gives the protein CASSEQLYEQYF.

The rearrangement links TRBV7-9 to TRBJ1-5, with 7 nucleotides matching TRBD1. Germline V gene lookup returns CDR1 SEHNR and CDR2 FQNEAQ (reference sequence). The V gene end was trimmed by 5 bases and the J gene end by 2 bases; junction bases not matched to a gene: 6. CDR3 length equals 15 residues. The CDR3 loop is CASSPGGKGNQPQHF. The CDR3 coding sequence is TGTGCCAGCAGCCCAGGGGGGAAAGGCAATCAGCCCCAGCATTTT.

This clone was observed a few times. The J gene is TRBJ1-5, the V gene TRBV4-1; D may be TRBD1 (5 bases). Trimming cost V 4 bases and J 4 bases, with 11 bases left between them. Germline V lookup: CDR1 MGHRA, CDR2 YSYEKL. The CDR3 runs to 14 residues. Written as DNA, the CDR3 is TGCGCCAGCAGCCCCCGGGACGGAAATCAGCCCCAGCATTTT. Translating gives CASSPRDGNQPQHF.

This sequence joins TRBV19 and TRBJ1-2; 7 bases fit TRBD1. Germline CDR1 reads LNHDA; CDR2 reads SQIVND (reference sequence). The ends lost 3 bases at V and 7 bases at J; junction bases unmatched: 11. This CDR3 is 15 amino acids long. In DNA form, the CDR3 reads TGTGCCAGTAGTATCGTCGACAGGGATTCAGGTGGCTACACCTTC. Its translation: CASSIVDRDSGGYTF.

This clone was counted once. The chain employs TRBV5-1 and TRBJ2-1; D perhaps matches TRBD1 (5 bases). Germline CDR1 and CDR2: SGHRS and YFSETQ. The CDR3 is 14 amino acids. Deletions cut 4 bases from V and 6 bases from J, with 14 bases between. CDR3 region: CASSTPDSLNEQFF. CDR3 coding DNA: TGCGCCAGCAGCACTCCCGACAGCCTCAATGAGCAGTTCTTC.

The chain carries TRBV21-1 and TRBJ2-1; TRBD1 reflects the table's D call only, with no check against the DNA. TRBV21-1 is noted as a pseudogene. The CDR3 extends over 16 amino acids. The CDR3 nucleotides are TGTGCCAGCAGCAAAGTACGGACAGGGGGTTACAATGAGCAGTTCTTC. Its protein is CASSKVRTGGYNEQFF.